This T cell receptor beta chain comes out of a study of OX40 agonist ivuxolimab in advanced cancers. Method: immunoSEQ multiplex PCR; TCRdb's copy keeps in-frame clones and lacks some. The table records approximately 45,000 clones, more than 80% of them present only once. This CDR3 spans 15 amino acids. Deletions cut 3 bases from V and 11 bases from J, with 20 bases between. CDR1 and CDR2 from the germline V gene are LNHDA and SQIVND (reference sequence). The source of this sequence is an adult with an advanced solid tumor such as melanoma, head and neck, liver or kidney cancer. The sequenced sample was CD4+ or CD8+ T cells sorted from blood, obtained in a trial of the OX40 agonist ivuxolimab. The chain combines TRBV19 with TRBJ2-1; D uncertain. The CDR3 spells CASSITGTGPRKQFF. CDR3 sequence (DNA): TGTGCCAGTAGTATCACCGGTACCGGACCAAGAAAGCAGTTCTTC.